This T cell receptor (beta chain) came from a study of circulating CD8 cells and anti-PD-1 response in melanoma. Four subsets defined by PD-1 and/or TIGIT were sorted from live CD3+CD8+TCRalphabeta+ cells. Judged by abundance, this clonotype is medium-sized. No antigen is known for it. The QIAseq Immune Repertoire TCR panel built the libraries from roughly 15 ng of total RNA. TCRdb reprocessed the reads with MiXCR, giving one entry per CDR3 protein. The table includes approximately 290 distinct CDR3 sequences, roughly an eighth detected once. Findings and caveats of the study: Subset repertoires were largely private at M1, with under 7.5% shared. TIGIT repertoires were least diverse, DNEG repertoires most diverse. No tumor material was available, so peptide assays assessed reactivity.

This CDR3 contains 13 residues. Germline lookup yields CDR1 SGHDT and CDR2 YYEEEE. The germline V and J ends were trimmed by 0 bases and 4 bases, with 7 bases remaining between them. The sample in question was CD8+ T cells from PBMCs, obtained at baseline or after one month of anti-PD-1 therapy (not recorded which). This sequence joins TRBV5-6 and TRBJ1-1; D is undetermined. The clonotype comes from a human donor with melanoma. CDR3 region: CASSLDVPTEAFF. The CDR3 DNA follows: TGTGCCAGCAGCTTGGATGTTCCCACTGAAGCTTTCTTT.